The next 12 T cell receptor beta chains were all read from a single sample in a study of regulatory T cells in long-lasting Graves disease. Relying on iRepertoire HTBI primers and Arm-PCR of CDR3 regions, the team built TCR beta libraries. From the multiplex PCR reads, TCRdb called clonotypes with MiXCR, one entry per CDR3 protein. The table lists approximately 500,000 distinct CDR3 sequences, roughly 21% of them singletons. As for time point: persistent/refractory GD, antithyroid drugs over 5 years with positive TRAb. From RNA extracted from PBMCs, the TCR library was made. This material consisted of peripheral blood mononuclear cells (PBMCs), taken when the disease was refractory, from a patient treated with antithyroid drugs. These receptors came from a female donor with Graves disease.

This clonotype was seen at least ten times. The V and J genes are TRBV30 and TRBJ2-5; no clear D. The germline V gene encodes CDR1 GTSNPN and CDR2 SVGIG (reference sequence). Trimming left V 2 bases short and J 5 bases short, with 6 bases between. The CDR3 has 11 amino acids. The CDR3 DNA sequence: TGTGCCTGGAGTCCTCAGGAGACCCAGTACTTC. Translating gives CAWSPQETQYF.

CDR3 in amino acids: CATIRRGDTGELFF. The CDR3 DNA reads TGTGCCACTATACGGAGGGGCGACACCGGGGAGCTGTTTTTT. This sequence joins TRBV12-3 or TRBV12-4 and TRBJ2-2; possible D gene TRBD2, 6 bases. Trimming left V 10 bases short and J 3 bases short, with 15 bases between. CDR3 length equals 14 residues.

The sample holds a few counts of this clonotype. This rearrangement joins TRBV7-9 to TRBJ1-6; 9 bases align to TRBD1. Trimming at V came to 6 bases and at J to 8 bases, leaving 8 bases not matched to a gene. The CDR3 is 15 residues long. From germline, CDR1 is SEHNR and CDR2 FQNEAQ (reference sequence). CDR3 loop: CASSKGQGDDSPLHF. In DNA, the CDR3 is TGTGCCAGCAGTAAGGGACAGGGAGACGATTCACCCCTCCACTTT.

The chain combines TRBV10-3 with TRBJ1-6; 8 bases match TRBD1. CDR3 length: 17 amino acids. CDR1 is ENHRY and CDR2 is SYGVKD in the germline V gene. Trimming cost V 3 bases and J 5 bases; bases outside gene matches: 9. CDR3 sequence (DNA): TGTGCCATCAGTGACCTAAACAGGGGGTCTGATAATTCACCCCTCCACTTT. Its protein product is CAISDLNRGSDNSPLHF.

This clonotype occurred many times. The V call is TRBV28, the J call TRBJ1-1, with D possibly TRBD1 on 6 matching bases. V lost 6 bases, J lost 3 bases, and 26 bases lay in between. Germline-derived CDR1 and CDR2 are MDHEN and SYDVKM. CDR3 length equals 18 residues. The CDR3 loop reads CASSTPLRGPVPDTEAFF. As DNA, the CDR3 is TGTGCCAGCAGCACCCCCCTCAGGGGCCCAGTTCCGGACACTGAAGCTTTCTTT.

The genes are TRBV20-1 and TRBJ1-5, with a tentative D call TRBD1 (6 bases). V lost 6 bases to trimming and J lost 9 bases, with 21 bases between them. Germline CDR1 DFQATT, CDR2 SNEGSKA (reference sequence). The CDR3 loop spans 14 amino acids. The CDR3 region has the DNA TGCAGTGCAAGCGATACAGGGCAGGGCCGGCCCCAGCATTTT. It translates to CSASDTGQGRPQHF.

The chain employs TRBV19 and TRBJ1-5; the match to TRBD1 covers 7 bases. Germline V gene lookup returns CDR1 LNHDA and CDR2 SQIVND (reference sequence). CDR3 length: 13 amino acids. V gave up 5 bases and J gave up 9 bases; unmatched junction bases: 7. The CDR3, as DNA: TGTGCCAGTAGTTCCCAGGGGGGTTCGCCCCAGCATTTT. Residues: CASSSQGGSPQHF.

The CDR3 DNA reads TGTGCCAGCAGTGAAATGGGGGATTTAAATACGCAGTATTTT. This gives the protein CASSEMGDLNTQYF. V and J are TRBV6-1 and TRBJ2-3; D possibly matches TRBD1 or TRBD2 (5 bases each). The CDR3 sequence is 14 residues long. The germline CDR1 and CDR2 sequences are MNHNS and SASEGT. V was cut by 2 bases and J by 7 bases, with 13 bases left in between.

This clonotype was counted between two and nine times. The V gene is TRBV11-3, the J gene TRBJ2-2; perhaps TRBD2 as D (6 bases). This CDR3 is built from 17 residues. Germline CDR1 and CDR2: SGHNT and YENEEA. V was pared by 2 bases and J by 1 base, with 14 bases between. The CDR3 here is CASSLRAGRMNTGELFF. CDR3 nucleotides: TGTGCCAGCAGCTTACGGGCGGGGAGAATGAACACCGGGGAGCTGTTTTTT.

This clonotype came up many times. The V call is TRBV2, the J call TRBJ1-2; possible D gene TRBD1, 6 bases. The CDR3 covers 14 residues. Trimming pared 10 bases from V and 2 bases from J, leaving 17 bases between. CDR1 and CDR2 from the germline V gene are SNHLY and FYNNEI. The CDR3 coding sequence is TGTGCCACCACCGGGGGGGGCCGGAACTATGGCTACACCTTC. This gives the protein CATTGGGRNYGYTF.

This clonotype was seen a handful of times. This rearrangement joins TRBV3-1 to TRBJ2-4; D is perhaps TRBD1 or TRBD2 (6 bases each). The end of the DNA is better explained by TRBJ2-7, so the J call may be wrong. The CDR3 loop spans 16 amino acids. The V gene's germline CDR1 is LGHDT and CDR2 YNNKEL (reference sequence). The CDR3 region has the DNA TGTGCCAGCAGCCAAGGGGGGGCCTCAGGTACCTACGAGCAGTACTTC. It encodes CASSQGGASGTYEQYF.

This clonotype was found many times. This rearrangement joins TRBV28 to TRBJ2-7; TRBD2 agrees at 7 bases. The CDR3 runs 13 residues. Trimming cost V 8 bases and J 0 bases; bases outside gene matches: 4. Per the germline V gene, CDR1 is MDHEN and CDR2 is SYDVKM. CDR3 sequence: CASLERGSYEQYF. The CDR3 DNA reads as TGTGCCAGCTTGGAGCGGGGCTCCTACGAGCAGTACTTC.